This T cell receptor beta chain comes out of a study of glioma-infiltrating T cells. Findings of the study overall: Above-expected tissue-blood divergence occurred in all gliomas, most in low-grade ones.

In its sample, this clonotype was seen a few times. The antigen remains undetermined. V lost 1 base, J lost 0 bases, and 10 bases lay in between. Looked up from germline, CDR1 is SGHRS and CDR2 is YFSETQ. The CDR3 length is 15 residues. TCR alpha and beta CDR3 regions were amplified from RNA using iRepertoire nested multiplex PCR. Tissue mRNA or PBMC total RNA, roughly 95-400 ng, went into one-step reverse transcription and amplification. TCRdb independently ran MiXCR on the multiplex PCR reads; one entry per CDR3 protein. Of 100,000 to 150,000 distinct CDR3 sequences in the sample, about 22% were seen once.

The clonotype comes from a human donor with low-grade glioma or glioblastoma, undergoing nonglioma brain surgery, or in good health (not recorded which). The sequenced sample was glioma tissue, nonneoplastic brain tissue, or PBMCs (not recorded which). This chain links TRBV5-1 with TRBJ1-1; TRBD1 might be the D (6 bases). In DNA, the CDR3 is TGCGCCAGCAGCTTGCCCGGGACACTGAACACTGAAGCTTTCTTT. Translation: CASSLPGTLNTEAFF.